Here is one TCR beta chain with its context. Antigen unknown. The data were obtained in a study of T cell responses to AZD1222 COVID-19 vaccine. The V end was cut by 1 base, the J end by 3 bases, with 9 bases between. Germline lookup yields CDR1 SGHTA and CDR2 FQGNSA. CDR3 length: 14 residues. General study findings and limits: Spike-specific TCR breadth and depth were elevated following two AZD1222 doses. Donors were largely white British and mainly female; clonal diversity was possibly underestimated. Researchers took repertoire samples only after the peak T cell response had come.

Method: immunoSEQ multiplex PCR; TCRdb's copy keeps in-frame clones and lacks some. The sample lists about 190,000 clones; approximately 91% were seen once. This chain joins TRBV7-2 and TRBJ2-5; D is uncertain. Material: peripheral blood, obtained on day 0 of AZD1222 vaccination. This sequence originates from an adult in good health. The CDR3 reads CASSLVRMEETQYF. The DNA of the CDR3 is TGTGCCAGCAGCTTAGTCAGGATGGAAGAGACCCAGTACTTC.